These 6 T cell receptor beta chains came from one sample sequenced in a study of cytomegalovirus exposure and HLA in healthy donors. Amplification used 60 Vbeta primers and 13 Jbeta primers. Data came from immunoSEQ multiplex PCR; TCRdb stores just in-frame clones and leaves some out. The table records about 100,000 clones, about 79% of them present only once. The sample consisted of PBMCs. The receptors were gathered from a female donor in good health and CMV-seropositive.

The chain couples TRBV7-2 to TRBJ2-3; 10 bases line up with TRBD2. Germline V gene lookup returns CDR1 SGHTA and CDR2 FQGNSA. V dropped 5 bases and J dropped 1; count of bases not matched to a gene: 6. This CDR3 has 16 residues. CDR3 nucleotides: TGTGCCAGCAGCGAGCGGGAGGGCCTTGGCACAGATACGCAGTATTTT. Its protein is CASSEREGLGTDTQYF. The variable domain in full, completed from reference TRBV7-2 and TRBJ2-3, reads GAGVSQSPSNKVTEKGKDVELRCDPISGHTALYWYRQSLGQGLEFLIYFQGNSAPDKSGLPSDRFSAERTGGSVSTLTIQRTQQEDSAVYLCASSEREGLGTDTQYFGPGTRLTVL.

This chain uses TRBV9 with TRBJ1-1; no clear D. V lost 0 bases and J lost 1, with 7 bases in between. CDR1 is SGDLS and CDR2 is YYNGEE in the germline V gene. This CDR3 is built from 14 residues. The CDR3 here is CASSVGRGNTEAFF. The CDR3 DNA is TGTGCCAGCAGCGTAGGTCGGGGGAACACTGAAGCTTTCTTT.

This chain links TRBV6-5 with TRBJ1-2, with TRBD1 as a possible D gene (6 bases). There are 14 residues in the CDR3. Trimming pared 6 bases from V and 2 bases from J, leaving 13 bases between. Germline V gives CDR1 MNHEY, CDR2 SVGAGI. The DNA of the CDR3 is TGTGCCAGCAGGGCAGGGGTCACGAACTATGGCTACACCTTC. It yields the protein CASRAGVTNYGYTF.

The rearrangement links TRBV6-5 to TRBJ1-1, with 10 bases matching TRBD1. CDR1 MNHEY and CDR2 SVGAGI come from the germline V gene. The CDR3 is 15 residues long. Trimming removed 7 bases from V and 0 bases from J; junction bases left unmatched: 5. CDR3 bases: TGTGCCAGCAAGAAGACAGGGGGCTTGAACACTGAAGCTTTCTTT. Translation: CASKKTGGLNTEAFF.

J is TRBJ2-5 and V is TRBV7-2; maybe TRBD1 (5 bases). This CDR3 is 14 amino acids long. V gave up 0 bases and J gave up 2 bases, with 7 bases separating them. Germline lookup yields CDR1 SGHTA and CDR2 FQGNSA. CDR3 nucleotides: TGTGCCAGCAGCTTAGCGGGGCAGCAAGAGACCCAGTACTTC. It codes for CASSLAGQQETQYF. Using reference TRBV7-2 and TRBJ2-5 for the parts outside the CDR3, the full variable domain is GAGVSQSPSNKVTEKGKDVELRCDPISGHTALYWYRQSLGQGLEFLIYFQGNSAPDKSGLPSDRFSAERTGGSVSTLTIQRTQQEDSAVYLCASSLAGQQETQYFGPGTRLLVL.

The rearrangement joins TRBV21-1 to TRBJ1-1; the table's D call, TRBD1, has no DNA check behind it. TRBV21-1 is listed as a pseudogene. This CDR3 contains 13 residues. The CDR3 DNA reads as TGTGCCACCGGGACAGGGGTGAGGACTGAAGCTTTCTTT. Protein sequence: CATGTGVRTEAFF.